The source of this T cell receptor (beta chain) is a study of graft-versus-host responses after intestinal transplantation. CDR3 length equals 15 residues. Germline V lookup: CDR1 MNHNS, CDR2 SASEGT. Trimming stripped 0 bases from V and 8 bases from J, with 16 bases between. Profiled with immunoSEQ multiplex PCR; TCRdb holds only in-frame clones, not every one. The sample carries over 80,000 clones, 86% recorded once. The sequence came from a human patient who received an intestinal transplant, so some T cells may come from the graft donor. Sequencing used PBMCs, obtained 255 days after intestinal transplant. J is TRBJ1-2 and V is TRBV6-1, with D possibly matching TRBD1 (5 bases). The CDR3 here is CASSEALREFYGYTF. DNA for the CDR3: TGTGCCAGCAGTGAAGCCCTCAGGGAATTCTACGGCTACACCTTC.